This T cell receptor (beta chain) was recorded in a study of CD8 T cells in Susac syndrome (dated by TCRdb to the late 2010s). About the investigation overall: Among the sequenced Susac syndrome patients, five or six had clinically active disease and under ten were in clinical remission. Repertoire sequencing was used to test whether CD8+ T cell activation and differentiation in Susac syndrome was antigen driven. Clonality of the CD8+ T cell repertoire was compared between more than 9 healthy donors, approximately 14 Susac syndrome patients and 15 multiple sclerosis patients. At blood withdrawal, Susac syndrome patients were either therapy-naive, taking corticosteroids (in some cases with IVIg as well), or taking IVIg alone. Results and caveats for the whole study, not just this receptor: The study acknowledged that relatively few individuals were included in the TCR sequencing and HLA analysis. Susac syndrome CD8+ repertoires showed clonal expansion, highest in CD8+ TEMRA cells and greater in clinically active than remitting patients. In the total CD8+ and CD8+ TEMRA repertoires, more than 15 and five Susac-specific public clones, respectively, were identified.

About this clonotype itself: The antigen it binds to is not known. Qualities for individual bases were not recorded, and no much larger clone is one base off.

Counted from cysteine to phenylalanine, this CDR3 has 15 amino acids. Kept here is only the CDR3 DNA, which spans 45 bases and is read in frame from base 1. V was cut back by 3 bases and J by 3 bases, leaving a gap of 15 bases between them. Taken from the germline V gene (reference sequence), the CDR1 and CDR2 loops are LNHNV and YYDKDF. Peripheral blood CD8+ and CD4+ T cells from healthy donors, Susac syndrome patients and multiple sclerosis patients were profiled using high-throughput TCR beta sequencing. The Susac syndrome patients fulfilled recently defined diagnostic criteria for either definite or probable disease. CD8+ TEMRA cells were enriched by FACS, while bulk CD8+ and CD4+ T cells were purified by magnetic negative isolation. Blood was drawn into EDTA tubes, processed within 24 hours, and PBMCs were isolated by density gradient centrifugation. PBMCs destined for TCR sequencing were cryopreserved in liquid nitrogen and later thawed in a 37 °C water bath. Purity of sorted or isolated CD4+, CD8+ and CD8+ TEMRA cells was at least 90%.

RNA was extracted using the RNeasy kit, and about 0.45 to 1 ug of the RNA was reverse transcribed with random hexamers. The immunoSEQ multiplex PCR assay, covering 54 Vbeta and 13 Jbeta segments, was used to amplify TCR beta CDR3 regions. PCR amplification bias was corrected by using a synthetic template baseline for primer optimization and computational correction. The study's processing was this. Only productive sequences were kept, with reads annotated to V, D and J genes according to IMGT and analyzed in immunoSEQ Analyzer. Clonality was computed as one minus Shannon entropy normalized by log2 of the number of productive unique sequences. For each patient and control, public and private clones were evaluated within the 100 most prevalent clones. A clone was defined as Susac-specific if it was absent from the healthy and MS cohorts, from some 980 published viral clones and from other ImmuneACCESS disease sequences. The public reads were quality trimmed at Q25 with fastp and then assembled into clones with MiXCR by TCRdb, keeping productive beta chains. Identical CDR3 proteins give one entry, which carries the most common genes and DNA. These V and J calls are TCRdb output, not the study's own analysis. Across this sample there are roughly 110,000 distinct CDR3 sequences, with roughly 94% seen only once. Clones ranked in the top ten supply 0.41% of the sample.

The TCR sequence derives from a human donor with Susac syndrome. The rearranged chain carries TRBV15 and TRBJ2-7; TRBD2 might be the D gene, on 6 matching bases. Sequenced sample: CD8+ T cells from PBMCs. The DNA is as follows: TGTGCCACCAGCAGGGGAGGCGACAGTCACTACGAGCAGTACTTC. Translated, it gives CATSRGGDSHYEQYF.